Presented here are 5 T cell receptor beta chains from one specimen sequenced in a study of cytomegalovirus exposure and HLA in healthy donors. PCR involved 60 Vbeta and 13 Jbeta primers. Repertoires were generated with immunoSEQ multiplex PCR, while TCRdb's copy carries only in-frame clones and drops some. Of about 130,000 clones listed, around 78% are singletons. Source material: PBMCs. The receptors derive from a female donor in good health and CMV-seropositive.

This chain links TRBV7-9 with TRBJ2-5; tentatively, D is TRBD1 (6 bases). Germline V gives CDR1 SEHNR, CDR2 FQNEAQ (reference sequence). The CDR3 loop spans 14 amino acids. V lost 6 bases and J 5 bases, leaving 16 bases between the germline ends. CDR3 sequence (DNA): TGTGCCAGCAGACTACAGGGAGATGGCGAGACCCAGTACTTC. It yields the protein CASRLQGDGETQYF.

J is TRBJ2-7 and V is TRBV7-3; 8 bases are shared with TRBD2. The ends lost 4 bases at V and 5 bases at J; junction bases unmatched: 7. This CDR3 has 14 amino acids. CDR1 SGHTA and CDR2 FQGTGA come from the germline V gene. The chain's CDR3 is CASSSGLGNDEQYF. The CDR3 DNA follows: TGTGCCAGCAGCTCGGGACTAGGGAACGACGAGCAGTACTTC.

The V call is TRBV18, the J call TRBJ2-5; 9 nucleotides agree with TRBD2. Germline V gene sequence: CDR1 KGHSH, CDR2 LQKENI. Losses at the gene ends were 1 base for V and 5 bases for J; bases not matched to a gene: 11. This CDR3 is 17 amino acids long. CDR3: CASSPRVGSGSVETQYF. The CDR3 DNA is TGTGCCAGCTCACCACGGGTTGGTAGCGGGAGTGTGGAGACCCAGTACTTC.

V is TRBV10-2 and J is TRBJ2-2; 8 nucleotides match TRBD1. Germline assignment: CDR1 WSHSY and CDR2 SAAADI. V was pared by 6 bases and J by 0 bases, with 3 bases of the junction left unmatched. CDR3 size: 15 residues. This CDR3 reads CASREQGANTGELFF. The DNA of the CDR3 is TGCGCCAGCAGGGAACAGGGGGCGAACACCGGGGAGCTGTTTTTT.

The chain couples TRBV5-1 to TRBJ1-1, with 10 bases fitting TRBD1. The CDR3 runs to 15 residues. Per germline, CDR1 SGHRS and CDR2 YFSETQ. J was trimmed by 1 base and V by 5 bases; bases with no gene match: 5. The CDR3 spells CASSRQGAGNTEAFF. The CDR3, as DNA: TGCGCCAGCAGTCGACAGGGGGCGGGGAACACTGAAGCTTTCTTT.